The 30 T cell receptor beta chains presented below share a single source sample, sequenced in a study of cytomegalovirus exposure and HLA in healthy donors (TCRdb year 2017). The library relied on the immunoSEQ multiplex PCR assay. The multiplex PCR relied on a mix of 60 forward primers for TCR Vbeta segments and 13 reverse primers for TCR Jbeta segments. This is the immuneACCESS table as TCRdb keeps it, with only in-frame sequences that have V and J called. A part of the clones is gone; compared with another copy, unresolved V genes explain less than half, and the rest is unexplained. In this sample the table shows approximately 110,000 clones, 74% of which occur a single time. The ten largest make up around 4.3% of the sample. Sequenced: PBMCs. These receptors were obtained from a middle-aged woman in good health and CMV-seropositive.

The rearrangement uses TRBV13 and TRBJ2-7; possibly TRBD1 for D (5 bases). V was pared by 4 bases and J by 0 bases, with 16 bases between. The V gene's germline CDR1 is PRHDT and CDR2 FYEKMQ (reference sequence). This CDR3 contains 16 residues. DNA of the CDR3: TGTGCCAGCAGCTCGTTACAGGCCCCACACTCCTACGAGCAGTACTTC. Protein: CASSSLQAPHSYEQYF.

CDR3 bases: TGTGCCAGCAGTTTCCACGGGACTAGCGGGAGCACCGGGGAGCTGTTTTTT. It is translated as CASSFHGTSGSTGELFF. This chain joins TRBV27 and TRBJ2-2, with 14 nucleotides matching TRBD2. The CDR3 consists of 17 residues. Trimming removed 3 bases from V and 4 bases from J; junction bases left unmatched: 4. Germline V gives CDR1 MNHEY, CDR2 SMNVEV (reference sequence).

This clone showed up just a few times. The V gene is TRBV6-1, the J gene TRBJ1-6, with a weak D call TRBD1 (5 bases). There are 16 residues in the CDR3. The V end was cut by 2 bases, the J end by 9 bases, with 17 bases between. Germline CDR1 and CDR2: MNHNS and SASEGT. CDR3 in amino acids: CASSERVASGGSPLHF. DNA of the CDR3: TGTGCCAGCAGTGAAAGGGTAGCGAGCGGGGGTTCACCCCTCCACTTT.

The V and J genes are TRBV27 and TRBJ1-2; TRBD1 matches at 7 bases. From germline, CDR1 is MNHEY and CDR2 SMNVEV (reference sequence). Losses at the gene ends were 2 bases for V and 3 bases for J; bases not matched to a gene: 6. The CDR3 has 15 residues. Here the CDR3 reads CASSLNRQGDYGYTF. CDR3 nucleotides: TGTGCCAGCAGTTTAAACCGACAGGGCGACTATGGCTACACCTTC.

This clone appeared once. The V and J genes are TRBV5-1 and TRBJ2-6; 7 bases map to TRBD2. In germline, CDR1 is SGHRS, CDR2 YFSETQ. V shed 0 bases and J 5 bases; nucleotides not matched to a gene: 8. The CDR3 extends over 17 amino acids. DNA of the CDR3: TGCGCCAGCAGCTTGGCTTCGGGGGGAGAAAGGGCCAACGTCCTGACTTTC. It is translated as CASSLASGGERANVLTF. Full variable domain (remainder filled in from reference TRBV5-1 and TRBJ2-6): KAGVTQTPRYLIKTRGQQVTLSCSPISGHRSVSWYQQTPGQGLQFLFEYFSETQRNKGNFPGRFSGRQFSNSRSEMNVSTLELGDSALYLCASSLASGGERANVLTFGAGSRLTVL.

V gene TRBV2 combines with J gene TRBJ2-1; a weak D match, TRBD1 (5 bases). V was cut by 11 bases and J by 2 bases, with 10 bases left in between. Germline V lookup: CDR1 SNHLY, CDR2 FYNNEI. The CDR3 runs to 12 residues. The CDR3 DNA reads as TGTGCCGGCCAGGACACCTACAATGAGCAGTTCTTC. As protein: CAGQDTYNEQFF.

V is TRBV5-1 and J is TRBJ1-1; D gene unclear. Germline CDR1 is SGHRS and CDR2 is YFSETQ. The CDR3 runs 12 residues. The germline V and J ends were trimmed by 7 bases and 4 bases, with 11 bases remaining between them. Here the CDR3 reads CASWNPGTEAFF. The CDR3 DNA sequence: TGCGCCAGCTGGAACCCAGGCACTGAAGCTTTCTTT.

This chain uses TRBV23-1 with TRBJ2-7; 8 nucleotides align to TRBD2. TRBV23-1 is treated as an ORF (open reading frame) with a function not yet certain. V lost 0 bases, J lost 3 bases, and 16 bases stayed unmatched. CDR3 length equals 19 residues. CDR3 protein: CASSQSSGRGDSLLYEQYF. In DNA, the CDR3 is TGCGCCAGCAGTCAATCGTCCGGGCGGGGGGATTCCCTCCTCTACGAGCAGTACTTC.

A remark on this clone: Other nucleotide sequences in the sample specify the same CDR3. The V and J genes are TRBV5-1 and TRBJ1-4; D might be TRBD1 (5 bases). The germline gives CDR1 SGHRS, CDR2 YFSETQ. CDR3 length equals 15 residues. V was cut by 1 base and J by 3 bases, with 10 bases left in between. CDR3 sequence reads: CASSLQGAANEKLFF. CDR3 sequence (DNA): TGCGCCAGCAGCTTGCAAGGGGCTGCTAATGAAAAACTGTTTTTT.

The V gene is TRBV2, the J gene TRBJ1-1; perhaps TRBD1 as D (6 bases). The germline V and J ends were trimmed by 3 bases and 2 bases, with 10 bases remaining between them. Germline CDR1 reads SNHLY; CDR2 reads FYNNEI. The CDR3 spans 14 residues. The CDR3 coding sequence is TGTGCCAGCAGTGAGTACAGGGTCAACACTGAAGCTTTCTTT. Protein sequence: CASSEYRVNTEAFF. The full variable domain, in which reference TRBV2 and TRBJ1-1 provide the parts outside the CDR3, is EPEVTQTPSHQVTQMGQEVILRCVPISNHLYFYWYRQILGQKVEFLVSFYNNEISEKSEIFDDQFSVERPDGSNFTLKIRSTKLEDSAMYFCASSEYRVNTEAFFGQGTRLTVV.

The chain recombines TRBV5-6 with TRBJ1-1; 9 nucleotides agree with TRBD1. This CDR3 is built from 16 residues. CDR1 and CDR2 from the germline V gene are SGHDT and YYEEEE. V was pared by 0 bases and J by 3 bases, with 6 bases of the junction left unmatched. The CDR3 loop is CASSLVQGAQDTEAFF. CDR3 DNA: TGTGCCAGCAGCTTGGTACAGGGGGCTCAAGACACTGAAGCTTTCTTT.

The chain uses TRBV6-5 and TRBJ1-6; D call uncertain. Trimming cost V 5 bases and J 7 bases, with 12 bases left between them. From germline, CDR1 is MNHEY and CDR2 SVGAGI. The CDR3 totals 14 residues. CDR3 nucleotide sequence: TGTGCCAGCAGTGGTGGGCGTAAGAATTCACCCCTCCACTTT. Amino acids: CASSGGRKNSPLHF.

J is TRBJ2-7 and V is TRBV7-6, with TRBD2 matching 14 bases. After removal of 4 bases from V and 3 bases from J, the junction contained 2 bases not matched to a gene. Germline V gene data show CDR1 as SGHVS and CDR2 as FNYEAQ. CDR3 length equals 15 residues. For the CDR3, the DNA is TGTGCCAGCAGCTCGGGACTAGCGGGAGTCTACGAGCAGTACTTC. Its translation is CASSSGLAGVYEQYF.

V and J are TRBV27 and TRBJ1-2, with 7 bases aligning to TRBD1. The CDR3 is made up of 14 amino acids. The V gene's germline CDR1 is MNHEY and CDR2 SMNVEV (reference sequence). The junction had 14 bases not matched to a gene; V was cut back by 6 bases and J by 10 bases. CDR3 loop: CASRSTGQYSVYTF. CDR3 bases: TGTGCCAGCAGGAGTACGGGACAGTACAGCGTCTACACCTTC.

The count of this clone is one. V and J are TRBV5-1 and TRBJ1-3, with D hard to call. V shed 7 bases and J shed 2 bases, with 16 bases lying between them. The CDR3 is 15 residues long. The germline V gene encodes CDR1 SGHRS and CDR2 YFSETQ. The CDR3 spells CASHPDGVPGNTIYF. CDR3 DNA: TGCGCCAGCCACCCGGACGGGGTCCCTGGAAACACCATATATTTT.

The chain recombines TRBV9 with TRBJ1-1; tentatively, D is TRBD1 (5 bases). Trimming cost V 0 bases and J 5 bases, with 11 bases left between them. This CDR3 contains 14 residues. In germline, CDR1 is SGDLS, CDR2 YYNGEE. The DNA of the CDR3 is TGTGCCAGCAGCGTAGAACGGCAGGGAACTGAAGCTTTCTTT. It encodes CASSVERQGTEAFF.

V and J are TRBV27 and TRBJ1-6, with 9 bases identical to TRBD1. The germline V gene encodes CDR1 MNHEY and CDR2 SMNVEV (reference sequence). CDR3 size: 14 residues. J was trimmed by 8 bases and V by 6 bases; bases with no gene match: 5. CDR3 sequence reads: CASSWTGVHSPLHF. CDR3 DNA: TGTGCCAGCAGCTGGACAGGGGTGCATTCACCCCTCCACTTT.

This clone was observed a handful of times. This sequence joins TRBV6-1 and TRBJ1-1, with D possibly matching TRBD1 (5 bases). The CDR3 has 14 amino acids. V was clipped by 5 bases and J by 4 bases, with 14 bases between them. Germline lookup yields CDR1 MNHNS and CDR2 SASEGT. The CDR3 sequence is CASSSTDSGTEAFF. CDR3 in DNA: TGTGCCAGCAGTTCAACAGACAGTGGCACTGAAGCTTTCTTT.

This chain joins TRBV30 and TRBJ1-5; the D gene is possibly TRBD1 (6 bases). This CDR3 is built from 14 residues. In germline, CDR1 is GTSNPN, CDR2 SVGIG (reference sequence). Trimming removed 2 bases at V and 3 bases at J, with 11 bases between. DNA for the CDR3: TGTGCCTGGAGTAGCACAGGGCCCAATCAGCCCCAGCATTTT. It translates to CAWSSTGPNQPQHF.

This chain uses TRBV4-1 with TRBJ2-2, with TRBD1 as a possible D gene (6 bases). Germline values: CDR1 MGHRA, CDR2 YSYEKL. Trimming removed 4 bases at V and 1 base at J, with 10 bases between. The CDR3 extends over 15 amino acids. Written as DNA, the CDR3 is TGCGCCAGCAGCCTCCCGGACAGGAACACCGGGGAGCTGTTTTTT. Translating gives CASSLPDRNTGELFF.

The chain couples TRBV5-1 to TRBJ2-7; TRBD1 might be the D (5 bases). The CDR3 is 17 residues long. Germline lookup yields CDR1 SGHRS and CDR2 YFSETQ. Trimming removed 0 bases at V and 5 bases at J, with 21 bases between. CDR3 protein: CASSLDRHDLGLNEQYF. DNA for the CDR3: TGCGCCAGCAGCTTGGACAGGCACGACCTCGGGCTTAACGAGCAGTACTTC.

The chain joins TRBV6-6 to TRBJ1-3; 8 bases match TRBD1. The CDR3 totals 16 residues. Germline loops: CDR1 MNHNY, CDR2 SVGAGI (reference sequence). V shed 5 bases, J shed 2 bases, and the junction held 8 bases outside the gene matches. The CDR3 nucleotides are TGTGCCAGCAGTCTCCAGGGGGCCGGCGCTGGAAACACCATATATTTT. This encodes CASSLQGAGAGNTIYF.

This rearrangement joins TRBV4-1 to TRBJ2-1; the match to TRBD2 covers 8 bases. Trimming took 4 bases from V and 7 from J; bases not matched to a gene: 9. This CDR3 has 15 amino acids. CDR1 is MGHRA, CDR2 YSYEKL, per germline. CDR3 sequence (DNA): TGCGCCAGCAGCCCTTTAGCGGGATCGGTGAATGAGCAGTTCTTC. Residues: CASSPLAGSVNEQFF.

This clone has a single count. V gene TRBV4-1 combines with J gene TRBJ2-5, with 7 bases lining up with TRBD2. From germline, CDR1 is MGHRA and CDR2 YSYEKL. There are 15 residues in the CDR3. With 0 bases clipped from V and 5 bases from J, the junction kept 6 bases outside the gene matches. The CDR3 sequence: CASSQDYAGEETQYF. CDR3 sequence (DNA): TGCGCCAGCAGCCAAGATTATGCGGGAGAGGAGACCCAGTACTTC.

This clone has a single count. The chain combines TRBV12-5 with TRBJ2-1, with TRBD1 identical over 10 bases. The CDR3 loop spans 20 amino acids. CDR1 and CDR2 from the germline V gene are LGHNT and FRNRAP. After removal of 0 bases from V and 0 bases from J, the junction contained 11 bases not matched to a gene. CDR3 region: CASGLVPDRGIQSSYNEQFF. The CDR3, as DNA: TGTGCTAGTGGTTTGGTCCCGGACAGGGGGATCCAGAGCTCCTACAATGAGCAGTTCTTC.

The CDR3: CASIMSRRYNEQFF. CDR3 DNA: TGTGCCAGCATCATGTCTAGACGTTACAATGAGCAGTTCTTC. This chain connects TRBV7-9 to TRBJ2-1; D remains ambiguous. This CDR3 is built from 14 residues. The V end was cut by 7 bases, the J end by 4 bases, with 14 bases between. Germline CDR1 reads SEHNR; CDR2 reads FQNEAQ (reference sequence).

The chain couples TRBV18 to TRBJ2-3; 8 nucleotides align to TRBD1. The germline CDR1 and CDR2 sequences are KGHSH and LQKENI. The J segment lost 6 bases and the V segment lost 2 bases, leaving 7 bases of the junction unmatched. This CDR3 has 15 residues. CDR3 nucleotide sequence: TGTGCCAGCTCACCAGCGGGTGACAGGGGCGATACGCAGTATTTT. It codes for CASSPAGDRGDTQYF.

This clone was observed a few times. The rearrangement uses TRBV6-1 and TRBJ1-5; 7 bases match TRBD1. Germline V gene sequence: CDR1 MNHNS, CDR2 SASEGT. The CDR3 contains 14 residues. After removal of 2 bases from V and 5 bases from J, the junction contained 3 bases not matched to a gene. The CDR3, as DNA: TGTGCCAGCAGTGAAAGGGGGCTTTATCAGCCCCAGCATTTT. Its translation: CASSERGLYQPQHF.

The chain uses TRBV5-5 and TRBJ2-3; D may be TRBD1 (6 bases). This CDR3 has 14 residues. Germline-derived CDR1 and CDR2 are SGHKS and YYEKEE (reference sequence). Between the trimmed V and J ends, which lost 0 bases and 8 bases, there was a span of 13 bases. CDR3 sequence reads: CASSLESGHPTQYF. CDR3 nucleotide sequence: TGTGCCAGCAGCTTGGAATCGGGACACCCTACGCAGTATTTT.

This clone was picked up one time. The chain combines TRBV20-1 with TRBJ1-1; D is perhaps TRBD1 (6 bases). Germline V gene data show CDR1 as DFQATT and CDR2 as SNEGSKA (reference sequence). The V gene lost 8 bases and the J gene lost 7 bases, with 14 bases spanning the gap. There are 11 residues in the CDR3. CDR3 residues: CSPGQPIEAFF. Written as DNA, the CDR3 is TGCAGTCCCGGACAGCCGATTGAAGCTTTCTTT.